Following are 26 T cell receptor beta chains from one sample sequenced in a study of cytomegalovirus exposure and HLA in healthy donors. Using immunoSEQ multiplex PCR, the repertoire was profiled, and TCRdb retains in-frame clones only, with some absent. This repertoire shows approximately 170,000 clones, about 85% found once; its top ten account for approximately 2.4%. Sequenced material: PBMCs. Every receptor here comes from a man younger than 45 in good health and CMV-seropositive.

V usage is TRBV7-2 and J usage is TRBJ2-7; 8 bases align to TRBD1. Losses at the gene ends were 1 base for V and 1 base for J; bases not matched to a gene: 6. This CDR3 has 16 amino acids. Per the germline V gene, CDR1 is SGHTA and CDR2 is FQGNSA. DNA of the CDR3: TGTGCCAGCAGCTTAGAAACAGGGGGGTTTTCCTACGAGCAGTACTTC. It translates to CASSLETGGFSYEQYF.

The chain couples TRBV15 to TRBJ1-4; D gene ambiguous. This CDR3 has 15 residues. V dropped 1 base and J dropped 5 bases, with 11 bases sitting between them. CDR1 and CDR2 (germline): LNHNV, YYDKDF (reference sequence). In DNA form, the CDR3 reads TGTGCCACCAGCAGAGGCCGCCGGGAGAATGAAAAACTGTTTTTT. Its protein is CATSRGRRENEKLFF.

This clone was seen only once. The chain has TRBV7-2 and TRBJ2-5; 11 nucleotides align to TRBD2. After removal of 1 base from V and 5 bases from J, the junction contained 6 bases not matched to a gene. Germline lookup yields CDR1 SGHTA and CDR2 FQGNSA. There are 16 residues in the CDR3. The CDR3 DNA is TGTGCCAGCAGCTTAGGGCTAGCGGGGGGTTCGGAGACCCAGTACTTC. Translated, it gives CASSLGLAGGSETQYF. Drawing the rest from reference TRBV7-2 and TRBJ2-5, the complete variable domain is GAGVSQSPSNKVTEKGKDVELRCDPISGHTALYWYRQSLGQGLEFLIYFQGNSAPDKSGLPSDRFSAERTGGSVSTLTIQRTQQEDSAVYLCASSLGLAGGSETQYFGPGTRLLVL.

The CDR3 nucleotides are TGTGCCAGCAGTTCACGGGGGAGGGGCTTGAAAGGCATAGGATATGGCTACACCTTC. This gives the protein CASSSRGRGLKGIGYGYTF. The chain carries TRBV11-3 and TRBJ1-2; D possibly corresponds to TRBD1 (5 bases). The CDR3 spans 19 residues. With 6 bases removed from V and 5 bases from J, the gap between germline ends came to 31 bases. Looked up from germline, CDR1 is SGHNT and CDR2 is YENEEA.

The chain is built from TRBV19 and TRBJ1-2; 8 bases fit TRBD1. The CDR3 sequence is 14 residues long. Germline assignment: CDR1 LNHDA and CDR2 SQIVND (reference sequence). J lost 3 bases, V lost 6 bases, and 6 bases had no gene match. CDR3 bases: TGTGCCAGTAGGGAAGGACAGGGATACTATGGCTACACCTTC. Its protein is CASREGQGYYGYTF.

The chain links TRBV29-1 to TRBJ2-1; 12 nucleotides line up with TRBD2. Looked up from germline, CDR1 is SQVTM and CDR2 is ANQGSEA. The CDR3 runs 14 residues. V trimming: 3 bases; J trimming: 5 bases; junction bases outside the gene matches: 2. The CDR3 DNA reads TGCAGCGTTGATCTAGCGGGGGGGAACAATGAGCAGTTCTTC. The encoded protein is CSVDLAGGNNEQFF.

The gene calls are TRBV15 and TRBJ2-7; TRBD2 is a possible D gene (6 bases). Germline CDR1 is LNHNV and CDR2 is YYDKDF (reference sequence). The CDR3 extends over 14 amino acids. The ends were cut back, 0 bases at V and 2 bases at J, with 8 bases in the middle. The DNA of the CDR3 is TGTGCCACCAGCAGAGAGACGGGGGCCTACGAGCAGTACTTC. Protein: CATSRETGAYEQYF.

The CDR3 DNA is TGTGCCAGCAGTGAAACTCTTTGGTTTTTCCTGAGTGACACCGGGGAGCTGTTTTTT. Residues: CASSETLWFFLSDTGELFF. The chain couples TRBV6-1 to TRBJ2-2; D is undetermined. V lost 2 bases and J 3 bases, leaving 22 bases between the germline ends. The CDR3 runs to 19 residues. Germline values: CDR1 MNHNS, CDR2 SASEGT.

The CDR3 here is CASSEGPGGKDNEQFF. CDR3 nucleotides: TGTGCCAGCAGCGAGGGTCCAGGGGGCAAGGACAATGAGCAGTTCTTC. The V call is TRBV9, the J call TRBJ2-1, with TRBD1 matching over 8 bases. The ends lost 3 bases at V and 5 bases at J; junction bases unmatched: 10. This CDR3 has 16 amino acids. Germline loops: CDR1 SGDLS, CDR2 YYNGEE.

This clone came up once. The V gene is TRBV6-6, the J gene TRBJ1-2; no reliable D call. Germline-derived CDR1 and CDR2 are MNHNY and SVGAGI (reference sequence). V shed 11 bases and J shed 2 bases, with 15 bases lying between them. The CDR3 runs 13 residues. This CDR3 reads CAARVTENYGYTF. In DNA, the CDR3 is TGTGCCGCGAGAGTTACAGAGAACTATGGCTACACCTTC.

The gene calls are TRBV6-6 and TRBJ1-2, with a tentative D call TRBD1 (6 bases). Germline loops: CDR1 MNHNY, CDR2 SVGAGI (reference sequence). V lost 6 bases to trimming and J lost 1 base, with 12 bases between them. The CDR3 is made up of 14 amino acids. Here the CDR3 reads CASSLGGLNYGYTF. CDR3 coding DNA: TGTGCCAGCAGCCTAGGGGGTCTTAACTATGGCTACACCTTC.

The rearrangement joins TRBV29-1 to TRBJ1-4; 8 nucleotides align to TRBD1. There are 13 residues in the CDR3. CDR1 and CDR2 from the germline V gene are SQVTM and ANQGSEA. With 5 bases clipped from V and 5 bases from J, the junction kept 4 bases outside the gene matches. The CDR3 reads CSVRTGSNEKLFF. Written as DNA, the CDR3 is TGCAGCGTTCGGACAGGGTCGAATGAAAAACTGTTTTTT.

The chain joins TRBV29-1 to TRBJ1-3; TRBD1 might be the D (6 bases). Germline V gene data show CDR1 as SQVTM and CDR2 as ANQGSEA. The CDR3 runs 13 residues. The V gene lost 4 bases and the J gene lost 4 bases, with 11 bases spanning the gap. DNA of the CDR3: TGCAGCGTTGTACAGGGCACCGGAAACACCATATATTTT. The encoded protein is CSVVQGTGNTIYF.

The chain is built from TRBV18 and TRBJ2-1; 13 bases are shared with TRBD2. Germline CDR1 reads KGHSH; CDR2 reads LQKENI. J gave up 5 bases and V 5 bases, and 3 bases lay outside the gene matches. The CDR3 is 15 amino acids. CDR3 in DNA: TGTGCCAGCTCATCGACTAGCGGGGGGAACAATGAGCAGTTCTTC. Amino acid sequence: CASSSTSGGNNEQFF.

There are a few counts of this clone. V and J are TRBV5-4 and TRBJ1-2; unclear D gene. CDR3 length: 13 residues. Trimming shortened V by 4 bases and J by 7 bases, and 14 bases separated the two germline ends. Germline values: CDR1 SGHNT, CDR2 YYREEE (reference sequence). The CDR3 DNA reads TGTGCCAGCAGCCTAAAAGGTGGGCTTGGCTACACCTTC. This gives the protein CASSLKGGLGYTF.

The chain links TRBV6-6 to TRBJ2-7, with a tentative D call TRBD2 (6 bases). This CDR3 is built from 13 residues. The ends were cut back, 5 bases at V and 6 bases at J, with 14 bases in the middle. Germline CDR1 reads MNHNY; CDR2 reads SVGAGI (reference sequence). The DNA of the CDR3 is TGTGCCAGCAGTAGAAGGGAGGAGGTCGAGCAGTACTTC. Translation gives CASSRREEVEQYF.

This clone was counted once. This chain joins TRBV6-6 and TRBJ2-2; D not certain. The V gene's germline CDR1 is MNHNY and CDR2 SVGAGI (reference sequence). This CDR3 has 15 amino acids. The ends were cut back, 4 bases at V and 6 bases at J, with 15 bases in the middle. The CDR3 spells CASSWALTRPGELFF. CDR3 in DNA: TGTGCCAGCAGTTGGGCTCTGACGCGTCCCGGGGAGCTGTTTTTT.

The V call is TRBV9, the J call TRBJ1-6; 8 bases line up with TRBD1. Germline V lookup: CDR1 SGDLS, CDR2 YYNGEE. The CDR3 runs to 14 residues. The V and J ends lost 3 bases and 7 bases, in that order; junction bases with no gene match: 3. This chain's CDR3 is CASSARQGNSPLHF. The CDR3 nucleotides read TGTGCCAGCAGCGCAAGACAGGGGAATTCACCCCTCCACTTT.

This chain connects TRBV6-8 to TRBJ1-2; 8 bases agree with TRBD1. CDR1 and CDR2 (germline): MNHGY, SAAAGT. The junction had 8 bases not matched to a gene; V was cut back by 2 bases and J by 6 bases. The CDR3 is 15 residues long. This CDR3 reads CASSYPDRVFHGYTF. The CDR3 DNA sequence: TGTGCCAGCAGTTACCCGGACAGGGTCTTTCATGGCTACACCTTC.

The genes are TRBV7-6 and TRBJ2-7; TRBD2 matches at 9 bases. There are 15 residues in the CDR3. Germline loops: CDR1 SGHVS, CDR2 FNYEAQ. V lost 1 base, J lost 3 bases, and 4 bases stayed unmatched. DNA for the CDR3: TGTGCCAGCAGCTTAGAAGCGGGGGGTCACTACGAGCAGTACTTC. This translates into CASSLEAGGHYEQYF.

This sequence joins TRBV7-6 and TRBJ2-1; TRBD2 matches at 9 bases. This CDR3 contains 14 residues. Trimming cost V 5 bases and J 7 bases; bases outside gene matches: 6. Looked up from germline, CDR1 is SGHVS and CDR2 is FNYEAQ. The CDR3 coding sequence is TGTGCCAGCAGCACCCGCGGGGGGGCGAATGAGCAGTTCTTC. It encodes CASSTRGGANEQFF.

The genes are TRBV19 and TRBJ2-1; 7 bases fit TRBD2. With V trimmed by 7 bases and J by 4 bases, 4 bases remained unmatched. The germline gives CDR1 LNHDA, CDR2 SQIVND (reference sequence). This CDR3 is 13 amino acids long. CDR3 DNA sequence: TGTGCCAGTAATTGGGGGGGTTACAATGAGCAGTTCTTC. Amino acids: CASNWGGYNEQFF.

The chain has TRBV7-8 and TRBJ1-4, with TRBD1 matching 9 bases. The CDR3 is made up of 18 amino acids. Germline V lookup: CDR1 SGHVS, CDR2 FQNEAQ. Losses at the gene ends were 4 bases for V and 5 bases for J; bases not matched to a gene: 14. The CDR3 protein is CASSYDPGQGAKNEKLFF. The CDR3, as DNA: TGTGCCAGCAGCTACGACCCGGGACAGGGTGCTAAAAATGAAAAACTGTTTTTT.

The chain couples TRBV11-2 to TRBJ2-5, with 8 positions matching TRBD1. Trimming cost V 2 bases and J 4 bases; bases outside gene matches: 6. This CDR3 contains 15 residues. Germline V gene data show CDR1 as SGHAT and CDR2 as FQNNGV. The CDR3 is CASSLRTGTGETQYF. CDR3 bases: TGTGCCAGCAGCTTACGGACCGGGACAGGAGAGACCCAGTACTTC.

V gene TRBV7-6 combines with J gene TRBJ2-5; the match to TRBD1 covers 9 bases. Per the germline V gene, CDR1 is SGHVS and CDR2 is FNYEAQ. The length of the CDR3 is 15 residues. V lost 5 bases, J lost 5 bases, and 9 bases stayed unmatched. The CDR3 bases are TGTGCCAGCAGCCCACCGGGACAGGGATTGGAGACCCAGTACTTC. It specifies CASSPPGQGLETQYF.

The chain has TRBV5-1 and TRBJ2-1; 7 positions match TRBD1. Germline-derived CDR1 and CDR2 are SGHRS and YFSETQ. V lost 4 bases and J lost 7; bases outside the gene matches: 8. The CDR3 is 14 residues long. As DNA, the CDR3 is TGCGCCAGCAGCCCGCGACAGGGCGAGAATGAGCAGTTCTTC. It specifies CASSPRQGENEQFF.